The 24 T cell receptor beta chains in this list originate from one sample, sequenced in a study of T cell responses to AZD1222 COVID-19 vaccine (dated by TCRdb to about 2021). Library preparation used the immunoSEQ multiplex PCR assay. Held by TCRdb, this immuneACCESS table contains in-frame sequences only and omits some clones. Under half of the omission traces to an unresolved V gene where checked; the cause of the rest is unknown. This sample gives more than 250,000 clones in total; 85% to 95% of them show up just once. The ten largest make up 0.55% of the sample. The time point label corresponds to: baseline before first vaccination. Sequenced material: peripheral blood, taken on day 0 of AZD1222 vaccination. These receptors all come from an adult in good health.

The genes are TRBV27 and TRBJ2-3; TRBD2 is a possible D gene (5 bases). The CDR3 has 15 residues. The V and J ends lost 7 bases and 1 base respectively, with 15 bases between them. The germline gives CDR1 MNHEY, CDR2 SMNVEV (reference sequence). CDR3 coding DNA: TGTGCCAGCACCCCCTCGGGGTCTGGCACAGATACGCAGTATTTT. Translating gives CASTPSGSGTDTQYF.

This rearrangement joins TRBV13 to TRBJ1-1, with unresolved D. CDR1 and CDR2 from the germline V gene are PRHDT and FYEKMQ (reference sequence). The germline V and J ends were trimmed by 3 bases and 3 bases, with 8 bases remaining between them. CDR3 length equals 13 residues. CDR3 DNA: TGTGCCAGCAGCTTGGGCAGCGACACTGAAGCTTTCTTT. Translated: CASSLGSDTEAFF.

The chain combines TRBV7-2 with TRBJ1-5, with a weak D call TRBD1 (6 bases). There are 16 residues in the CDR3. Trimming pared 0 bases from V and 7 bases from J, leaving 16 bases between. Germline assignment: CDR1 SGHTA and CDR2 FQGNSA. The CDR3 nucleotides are TGTGCCAGCAGCTTAGCGCGGGGCAGGGGAGACCAGCCCCAGCATTTT. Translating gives CASSLARGRGDQPQHF.

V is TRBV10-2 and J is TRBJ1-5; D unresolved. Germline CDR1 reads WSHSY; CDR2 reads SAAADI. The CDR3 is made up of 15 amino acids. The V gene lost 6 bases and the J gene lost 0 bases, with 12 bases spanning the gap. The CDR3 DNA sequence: TGCGCCAGCAGCCGACACAGAGATAGCAATCAGCCCCAGCATTTT. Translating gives CASSRHRDSNQPQHF.

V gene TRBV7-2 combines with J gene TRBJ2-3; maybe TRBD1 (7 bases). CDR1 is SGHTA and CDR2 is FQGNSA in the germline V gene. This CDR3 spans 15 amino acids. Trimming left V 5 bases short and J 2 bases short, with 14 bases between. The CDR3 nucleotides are TGTGCCAGCAGCCCAGGGGGGACATACACAGATACGCAGTATTTT. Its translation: CASSPGGTYTDTQYF.

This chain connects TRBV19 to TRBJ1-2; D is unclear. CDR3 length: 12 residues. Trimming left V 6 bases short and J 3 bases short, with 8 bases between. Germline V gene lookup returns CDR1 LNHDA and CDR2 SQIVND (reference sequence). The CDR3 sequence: CASRYAHYGYTF. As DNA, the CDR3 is TGTGCCAGTAGATACGCCCACTATGGCTACACCTTC.

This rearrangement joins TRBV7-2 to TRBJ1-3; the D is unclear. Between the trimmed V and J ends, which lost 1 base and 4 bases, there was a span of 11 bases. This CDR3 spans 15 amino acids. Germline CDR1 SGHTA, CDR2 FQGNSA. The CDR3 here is CASSLVAGSGNTIYF. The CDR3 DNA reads TGTGCCAGCAGCTTAGTCGCGGGTTCAGGAAACACCATATATTTT. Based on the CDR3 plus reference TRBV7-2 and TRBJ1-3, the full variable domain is GAGVSQSPSNKVTEKGKDVELRCDPISGHTALYWYRQSLGQGLEFLIYFQGNSAPDKSGLPSDRFSAERTGGSVSTLTIQRTQQEDSAVYLCASSLVAGSGNTIYFGEGSWLTVV.

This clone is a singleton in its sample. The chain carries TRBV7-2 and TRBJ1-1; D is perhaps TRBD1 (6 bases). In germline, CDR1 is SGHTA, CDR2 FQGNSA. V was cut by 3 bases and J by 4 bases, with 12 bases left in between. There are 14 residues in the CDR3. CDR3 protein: CASSFQGGRTEAFF. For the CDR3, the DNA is TGTGCCAGCAGCTTTCAAGGGGGGCGCACTGAAGCTTTCTTT. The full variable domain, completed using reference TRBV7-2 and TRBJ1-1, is GAGVSQSPSNKVTEKGKDVELRCDPISGHTALYWYRQSLGQGLEFLIYFQGNSAPDKSGLPSDRFSAERTGGSVSTLTIQRTQQEDSAVYLCASSFQGGRTEAFFGQGTRLTVV.

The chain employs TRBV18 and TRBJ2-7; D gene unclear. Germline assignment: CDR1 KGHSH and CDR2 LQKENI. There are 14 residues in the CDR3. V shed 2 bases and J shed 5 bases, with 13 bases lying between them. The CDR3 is CASSPRGSADEQYF. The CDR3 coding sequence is TGTGCCAGCTCACCAAGAGGTTCTGCTGACGAGCAGTACTTC.

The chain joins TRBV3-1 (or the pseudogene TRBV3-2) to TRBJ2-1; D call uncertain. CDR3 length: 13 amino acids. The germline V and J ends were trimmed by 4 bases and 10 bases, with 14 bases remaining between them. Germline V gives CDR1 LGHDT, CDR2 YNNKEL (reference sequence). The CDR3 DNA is TGTGCCAGCAGCCTCGACCCGCTCGGGGAGCAGTTCTTC. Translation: CASSLDPLGEQFF.

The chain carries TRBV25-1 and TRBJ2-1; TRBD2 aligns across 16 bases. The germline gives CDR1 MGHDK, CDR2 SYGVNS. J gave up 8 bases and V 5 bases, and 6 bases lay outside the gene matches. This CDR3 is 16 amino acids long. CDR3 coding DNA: TGTGCCAGCAGTTCCACCGGGACTAGCGGGAGGGATGAGCAGTTCTTC. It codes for CASSSTGTSGRDEQFF.

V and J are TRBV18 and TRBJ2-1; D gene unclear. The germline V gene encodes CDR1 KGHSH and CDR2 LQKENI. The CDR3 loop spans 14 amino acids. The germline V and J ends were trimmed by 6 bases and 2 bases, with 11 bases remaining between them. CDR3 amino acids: CASSPILAYNEQFF. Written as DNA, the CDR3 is TGTGCCAGCTCCCCCATCCTGGCCTACAATGAGCAGTTCTTC.

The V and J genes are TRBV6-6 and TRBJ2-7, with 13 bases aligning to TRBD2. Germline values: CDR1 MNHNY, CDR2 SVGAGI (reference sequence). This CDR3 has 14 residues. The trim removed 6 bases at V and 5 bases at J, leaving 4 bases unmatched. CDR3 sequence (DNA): TGTGCCAGCAGCCGGACTAGCGGGAGAAACGAGCAGTACTTC. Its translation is CASSRTSGRNEQYF.

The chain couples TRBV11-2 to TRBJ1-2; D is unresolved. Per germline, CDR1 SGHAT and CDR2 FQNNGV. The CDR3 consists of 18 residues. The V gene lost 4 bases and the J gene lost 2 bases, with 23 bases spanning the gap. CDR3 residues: CASSSPAEGRLLNYGYTF. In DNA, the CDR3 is TGTGCCAGCAGCTCCCCGGCAGAGGGTAGACTGTTAAACTATGGCTACACCTTC.

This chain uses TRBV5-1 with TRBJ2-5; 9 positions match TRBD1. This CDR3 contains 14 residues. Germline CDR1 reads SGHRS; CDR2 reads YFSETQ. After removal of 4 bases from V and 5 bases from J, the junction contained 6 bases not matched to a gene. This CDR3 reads CASSPQGARETQYF. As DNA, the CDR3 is TGCGCCAGCAGCCCACAGGGGGCGCGGGAGACCCAGTACTTC.

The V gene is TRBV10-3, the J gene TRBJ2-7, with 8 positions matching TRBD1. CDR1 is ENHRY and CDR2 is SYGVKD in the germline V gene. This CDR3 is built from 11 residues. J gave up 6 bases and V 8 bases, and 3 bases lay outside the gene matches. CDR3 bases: TGTGCCATCGGGACAGGAACCGAGCAGTACTTC. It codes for CAIGTGTEQYF.

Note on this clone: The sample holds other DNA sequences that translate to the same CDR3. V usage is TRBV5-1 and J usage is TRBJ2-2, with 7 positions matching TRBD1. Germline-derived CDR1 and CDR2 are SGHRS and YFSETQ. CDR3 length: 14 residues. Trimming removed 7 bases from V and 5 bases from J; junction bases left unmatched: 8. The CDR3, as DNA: TGCGCCAGCTCCCCCGGGACAGCAACCGGGGAGCTGTTTTTT. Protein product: CASSPGTATGELFF.

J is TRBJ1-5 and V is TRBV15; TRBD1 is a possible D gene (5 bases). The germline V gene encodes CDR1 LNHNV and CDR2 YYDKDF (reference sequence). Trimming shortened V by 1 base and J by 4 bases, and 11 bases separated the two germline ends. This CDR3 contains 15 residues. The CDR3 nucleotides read TGTGCCACCAGCAGAGGCGGGGCGGAGAATCAGCCCCAGCATTTT. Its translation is CATSRGGAENQPQHF.

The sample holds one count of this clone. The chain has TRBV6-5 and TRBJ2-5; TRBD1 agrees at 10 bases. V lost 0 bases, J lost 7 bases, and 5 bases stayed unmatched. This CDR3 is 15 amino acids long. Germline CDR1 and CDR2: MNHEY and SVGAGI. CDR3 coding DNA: TGTGCCAGCAGTTACTCGAAGGGACAGGGGTTGACCCAGTACTTC. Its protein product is CASSYSKGQGLTQYF.

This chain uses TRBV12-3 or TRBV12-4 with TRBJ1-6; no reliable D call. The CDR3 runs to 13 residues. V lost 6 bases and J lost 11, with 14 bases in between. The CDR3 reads CASSAKDGAPLHF. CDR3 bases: TGTGCCAGCAGCGCTAAAGACGGGGCACCCCTCCACTTT.

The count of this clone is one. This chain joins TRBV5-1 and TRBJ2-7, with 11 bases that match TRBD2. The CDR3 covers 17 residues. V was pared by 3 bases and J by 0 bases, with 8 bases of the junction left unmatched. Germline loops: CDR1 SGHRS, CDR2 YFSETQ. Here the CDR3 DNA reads TGCGCCAGCAGCTCCAGACCGGGACTAGCGGACTCCTACGAGCAGTACTTC. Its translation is CASSSRPGLADSYEQYF.

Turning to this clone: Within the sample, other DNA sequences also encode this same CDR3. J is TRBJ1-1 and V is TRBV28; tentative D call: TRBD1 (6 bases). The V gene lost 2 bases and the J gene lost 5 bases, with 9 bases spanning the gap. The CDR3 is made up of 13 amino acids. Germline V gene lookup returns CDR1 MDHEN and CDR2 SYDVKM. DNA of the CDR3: TGTGCCAGCAGTTTAGGGGGGCGGACTGAAGCTTTCTTT. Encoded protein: CASSLGGRTEAFF.

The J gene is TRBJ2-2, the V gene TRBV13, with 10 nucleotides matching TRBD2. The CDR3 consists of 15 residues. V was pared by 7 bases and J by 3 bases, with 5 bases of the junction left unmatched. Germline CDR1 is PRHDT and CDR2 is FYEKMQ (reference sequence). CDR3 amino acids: CASMGLAGDTGELFF. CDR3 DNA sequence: TGTGCCAGCATGGGTCTAGCGGGAGACACCGGGGAGCTGTTTTTT.

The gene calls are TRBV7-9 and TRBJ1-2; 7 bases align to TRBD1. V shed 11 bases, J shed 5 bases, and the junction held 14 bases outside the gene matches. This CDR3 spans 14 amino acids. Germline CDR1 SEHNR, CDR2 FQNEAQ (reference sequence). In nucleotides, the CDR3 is TGTGCCGGAACTATTACAGGGGTCGAATATGGCTACACCTTC. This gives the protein CAGTITGVEYGYTF. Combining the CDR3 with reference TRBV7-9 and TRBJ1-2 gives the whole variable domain DTGVSQNPRHKITKRGQNVTFRCDPISEHNRLYWYRQTLGQGPEFLTYFQNEAQLEKSRLLSDRFSAERPKGSFSTLEIQRTEQGDSAMYLCAGTITGVEYGYTFGSGTRLTVV.